Reported below is one TCR beta chain. Its cognate antigen is unknown. The data were taken from a study of cytomegalovirus exposure and HLA in healthy donors. On the study more broadly: A later analysis reported the 120 or so validation repertoires used the same platform as the roughly 700 first-cohort repertoires. General study results and limits: Listed as cytomegalovirus-associated were 164 TCR beta chains. Reports credit the classifier with highly specific, highly sensitive diagnosis of cytomegalovirus status. In vitro confirmation showed a few CMV-associated chains to be CMV antigen specific.

Data came from immunoSEQ multiplex PCR; TCRdb stores just in-frame clones and leaves some out. Altogether about 130,000 clones are present, roughly 89% being singletons, with the ten largest covering around 9%. Looked up from germline, CDR1 is SGHTA and CDR2 is FQGNSA. CDR3 size: 15 residues. With V trimmed by 2 bases and J by 5 bases, 9 bases remained unmatched. The specimen was PBMCs. The TCR sequence derives from a woman younger than 30 in good health and CMV-seropositive. The chain combines TRBV7-2 with TRBJ2-7, with 7 nucleotides matching TRBD1. This CDR3 reads CASSLYGQDAHEQYF. CDR3 nucleotide sequence: TGTGCCAGCAGCTTATATGGACAGGACGCTCACGAGCAGTACTTC. The complete variable domain, with remaining parts taken from reference TRBV7-2 and TRBJ2-7, reads GAGVSQSPSNKVTEKGKDVELRCDPISGHTALYWYRQSLGQGLEFLIYFQGNSAPDKSGLPSDRFSAERTGGSVSTLTIQRTQQEDSAVYLCASSLYGQDAHEQYFGPGTRLTVT.